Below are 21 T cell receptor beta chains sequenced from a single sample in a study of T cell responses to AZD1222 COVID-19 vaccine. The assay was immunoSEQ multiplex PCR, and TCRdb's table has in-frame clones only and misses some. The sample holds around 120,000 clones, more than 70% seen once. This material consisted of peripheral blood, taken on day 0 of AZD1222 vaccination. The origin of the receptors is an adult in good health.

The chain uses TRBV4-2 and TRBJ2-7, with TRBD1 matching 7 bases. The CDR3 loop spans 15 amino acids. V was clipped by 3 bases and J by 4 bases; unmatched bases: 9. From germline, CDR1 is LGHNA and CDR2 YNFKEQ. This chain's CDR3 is CASSQATGQRYEQYF. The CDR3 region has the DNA TGTGCCAGCAGCCAGGCCACGGGACAGCGATACGAGCAGTACTTC.

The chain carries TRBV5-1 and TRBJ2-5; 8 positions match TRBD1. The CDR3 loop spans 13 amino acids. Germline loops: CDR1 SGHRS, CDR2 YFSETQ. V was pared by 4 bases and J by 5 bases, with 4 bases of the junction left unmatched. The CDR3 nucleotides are TGCGCCAGCAGCCCAGGACAGGGTGAGACCCAGTACTTC. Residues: CASSPGQGETQYF.

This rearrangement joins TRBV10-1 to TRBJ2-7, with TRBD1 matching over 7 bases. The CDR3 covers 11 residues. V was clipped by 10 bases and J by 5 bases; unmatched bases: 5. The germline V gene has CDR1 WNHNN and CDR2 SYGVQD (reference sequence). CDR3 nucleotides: TGCGCCAATGACAGGGCCCACGAGCAGTACTTC. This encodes CANDRAHEQYF.

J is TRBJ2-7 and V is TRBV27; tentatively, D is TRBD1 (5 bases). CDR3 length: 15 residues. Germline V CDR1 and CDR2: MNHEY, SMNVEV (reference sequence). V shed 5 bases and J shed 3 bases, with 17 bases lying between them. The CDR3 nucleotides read TGTGCCAGCAGTCCCACAGCCAGGGCTGGCTACGAGCAGTACTTC. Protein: CASSPTARAGYEQYF.

The CDR3 sequence is CASRWTRNTGELFF. The CDR3 DNA is TGTGCCAGCCGCTGGACGCGGAACACCGGGGAGCTGTTTTTT. The J gene is TRBJ2-2, the V gene TRBV2; D gene unclear. Trimming stripped 8 bases from V and 1 base from J, with 11 bases between. The germline gives CDR1 SNHLY, CDR2 FYNNEI. This CDR3 has 14 residues.

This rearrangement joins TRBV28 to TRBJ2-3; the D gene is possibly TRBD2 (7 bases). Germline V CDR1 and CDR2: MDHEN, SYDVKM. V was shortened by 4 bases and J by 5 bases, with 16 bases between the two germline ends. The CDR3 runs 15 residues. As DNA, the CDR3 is TGTGCCAGCAGTTCTCCGGGGGGCTTGGGAGATACGCAGTATTTT. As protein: CASSSPGGLGDTQYF.

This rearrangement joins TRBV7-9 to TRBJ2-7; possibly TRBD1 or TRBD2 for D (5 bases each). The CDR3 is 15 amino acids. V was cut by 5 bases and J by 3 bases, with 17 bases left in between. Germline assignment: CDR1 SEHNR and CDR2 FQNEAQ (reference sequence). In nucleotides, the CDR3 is TGTGCCAGCAGCCTCCGGGACGGGGCCCTCTACGAGCAGTACTTC. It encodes CASSLRDGALYEQYF.

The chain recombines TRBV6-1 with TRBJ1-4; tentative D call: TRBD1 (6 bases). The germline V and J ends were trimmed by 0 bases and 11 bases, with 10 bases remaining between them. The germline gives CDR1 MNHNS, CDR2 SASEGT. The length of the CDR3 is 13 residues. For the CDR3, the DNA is TGTGCCAGCAGTGAAGCTCAGGGGCGGAAACTGTTTTTT. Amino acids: CASSEAQGRKLFF.

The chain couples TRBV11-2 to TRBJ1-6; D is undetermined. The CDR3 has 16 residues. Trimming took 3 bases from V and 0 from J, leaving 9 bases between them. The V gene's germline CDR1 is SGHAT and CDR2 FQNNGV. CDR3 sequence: CASSLKGTSYNSPLHF. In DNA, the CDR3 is TGTGCCAGCAGCTTGAAGGGCACCTCCTATAATTCACCCCTCCACTTT. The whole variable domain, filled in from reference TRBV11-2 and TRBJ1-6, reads EAGVAQSPRYKIIEKRQSVAFWCNPISGHATLYWYQQILGQGPKLLIQFQNNGVVDDSQLPKDRFSAERLKGVDSTLKIQPAKLEDSAVYLCASSLKGTSYNSPLHFGNGTRLTVT.

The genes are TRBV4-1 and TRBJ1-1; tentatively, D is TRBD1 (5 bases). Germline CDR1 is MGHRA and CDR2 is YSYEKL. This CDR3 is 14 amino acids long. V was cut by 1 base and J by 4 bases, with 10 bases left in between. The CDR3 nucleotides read TGCGCCAGCAGCCAAGGCCCCAGGGCCACTGAAGCTTTCTTT. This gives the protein CASSQGPRATEAFF.

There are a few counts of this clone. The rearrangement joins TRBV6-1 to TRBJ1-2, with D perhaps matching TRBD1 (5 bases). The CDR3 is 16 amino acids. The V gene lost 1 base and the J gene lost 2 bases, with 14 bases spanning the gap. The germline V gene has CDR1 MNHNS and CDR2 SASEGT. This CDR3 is CASSEGAWGVNYGYTF. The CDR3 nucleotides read TGTGCCAGCAGTGAAGGGGCGTGGGGGGTAAACTATGGCTACACCTTC.

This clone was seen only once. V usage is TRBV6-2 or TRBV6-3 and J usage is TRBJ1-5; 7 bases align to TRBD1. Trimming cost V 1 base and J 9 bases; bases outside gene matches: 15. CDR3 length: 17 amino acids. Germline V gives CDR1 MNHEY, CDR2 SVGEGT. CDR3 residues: CASSYLKRDSLDRPQHF. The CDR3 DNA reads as TGTGCCAGCAGTTACTTGAAACGGGACAGCCTTGATAGGCCCCAGCATTTT.

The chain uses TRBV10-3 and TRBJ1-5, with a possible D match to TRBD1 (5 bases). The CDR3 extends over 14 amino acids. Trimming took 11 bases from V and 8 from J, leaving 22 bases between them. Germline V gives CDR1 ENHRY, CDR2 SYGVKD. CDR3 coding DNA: TGTGCCGTCTCCGGGACGGGCGGAAATGAGCCCCAGCATTTT. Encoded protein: CAVSGTGGNEPQHF.

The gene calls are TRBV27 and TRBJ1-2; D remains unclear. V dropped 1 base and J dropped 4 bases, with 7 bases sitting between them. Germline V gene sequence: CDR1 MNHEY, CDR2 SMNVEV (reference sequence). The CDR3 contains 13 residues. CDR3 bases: TGTGCCAGCAGTTTATTCGCCGGCTATGGCTACACCTTC. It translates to CASSLFAGYGYTF.

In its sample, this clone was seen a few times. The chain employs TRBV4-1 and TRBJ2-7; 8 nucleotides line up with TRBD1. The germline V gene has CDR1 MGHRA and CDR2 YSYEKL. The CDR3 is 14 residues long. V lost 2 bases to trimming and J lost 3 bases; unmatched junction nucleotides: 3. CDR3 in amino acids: CASSQPGQGYEQYF. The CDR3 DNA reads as TGCGCCAGCAGCCAACCCGGACAGGGCTACGAGCAGTACTTC.

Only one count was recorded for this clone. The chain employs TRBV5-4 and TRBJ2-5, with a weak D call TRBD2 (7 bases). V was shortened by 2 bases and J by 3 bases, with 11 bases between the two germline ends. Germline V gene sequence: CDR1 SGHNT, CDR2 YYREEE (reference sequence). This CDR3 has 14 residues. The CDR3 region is CASSFRGGEETQYF. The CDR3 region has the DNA TGTGCCAGCAGCTTCAGGGGAGGGGAAGAGACCCAGTACTTC.

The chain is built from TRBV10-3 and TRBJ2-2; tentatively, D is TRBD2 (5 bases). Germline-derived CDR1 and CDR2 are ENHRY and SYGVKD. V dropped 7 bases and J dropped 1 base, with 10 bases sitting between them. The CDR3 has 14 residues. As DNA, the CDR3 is TGTGCCATCACCTCAGGAGGGAACACCGGGGAGCTGTTTTTT. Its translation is CAITSGGNTGELFF.

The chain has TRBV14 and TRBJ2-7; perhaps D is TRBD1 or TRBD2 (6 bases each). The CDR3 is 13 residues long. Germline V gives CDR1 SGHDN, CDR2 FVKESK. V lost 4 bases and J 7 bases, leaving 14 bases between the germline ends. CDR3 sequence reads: CASSPLGAGEQYF. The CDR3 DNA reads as TGTGCCAGCAGCCCCTTGGGGGCGGGAGAGCAGTACTTC.

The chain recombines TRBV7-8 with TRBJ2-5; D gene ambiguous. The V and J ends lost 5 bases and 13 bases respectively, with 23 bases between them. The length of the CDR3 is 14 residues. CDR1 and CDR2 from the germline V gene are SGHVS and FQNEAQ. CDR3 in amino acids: CASSPESLDRSRYF. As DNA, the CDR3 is TGTGCCAGCAGCCCAGAGTCCCTGGACCGCTCCCGGTACTTC.

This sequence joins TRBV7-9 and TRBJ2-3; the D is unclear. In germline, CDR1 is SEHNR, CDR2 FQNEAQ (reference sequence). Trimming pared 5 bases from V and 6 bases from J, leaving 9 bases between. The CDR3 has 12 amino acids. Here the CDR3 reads CASSQVDDTQYF. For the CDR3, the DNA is TGTGCCAGCAGCCAGGTGGACGATACGCAGTATTTT.

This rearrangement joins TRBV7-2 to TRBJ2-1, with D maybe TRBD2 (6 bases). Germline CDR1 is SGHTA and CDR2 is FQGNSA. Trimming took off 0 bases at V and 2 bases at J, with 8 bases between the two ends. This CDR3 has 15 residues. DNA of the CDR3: TGTGCCAGCAGCTTAGCTAGCGGACCCTACAATGAGCAGTTCTTC. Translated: CASSLASGPYNEQFF.